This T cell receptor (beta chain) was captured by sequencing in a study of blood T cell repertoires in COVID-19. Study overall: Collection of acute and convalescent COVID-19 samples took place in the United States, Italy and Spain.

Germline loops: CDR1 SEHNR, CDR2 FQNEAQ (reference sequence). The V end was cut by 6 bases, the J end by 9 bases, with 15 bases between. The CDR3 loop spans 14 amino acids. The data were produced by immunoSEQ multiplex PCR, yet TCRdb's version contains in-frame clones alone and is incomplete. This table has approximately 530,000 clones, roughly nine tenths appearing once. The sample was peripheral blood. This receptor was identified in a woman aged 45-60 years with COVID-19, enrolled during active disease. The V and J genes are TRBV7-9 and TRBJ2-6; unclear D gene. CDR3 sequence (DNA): TGTGCCAGCAGGTCAATGGCAGGTCACAACGTCCTGACTTTC. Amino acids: CASRSMAGHNVLTF.